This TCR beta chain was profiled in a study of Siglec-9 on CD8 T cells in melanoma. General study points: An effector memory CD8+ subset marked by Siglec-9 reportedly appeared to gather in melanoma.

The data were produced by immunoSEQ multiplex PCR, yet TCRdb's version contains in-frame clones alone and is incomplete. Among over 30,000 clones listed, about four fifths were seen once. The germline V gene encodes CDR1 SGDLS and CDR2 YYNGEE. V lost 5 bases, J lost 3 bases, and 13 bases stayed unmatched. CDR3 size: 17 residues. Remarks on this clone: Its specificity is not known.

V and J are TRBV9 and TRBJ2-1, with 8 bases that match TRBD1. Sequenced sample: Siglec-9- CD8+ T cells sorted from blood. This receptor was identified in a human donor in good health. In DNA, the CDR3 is TGTGCCAGCAGTCCCCCCCAGGGGGCGATTAGCTACAATGAGCAGTTCTTC. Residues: CASSPPQGAISYNEQFF.